The entry below gives a single TCR beta chain sequence along with its context. Libraries were prepared by immunoSEQ multiplex PCR; TCRdb keeps only in-frame clonotypes and omits some of them. The sample yields about 210,000 clones, more than 80% seen once. This entry belongs to a study of blood T cell repertoires in COVID-19. CDR3 length: 15 amino acids. Per germline, CDR1 SGHVS and CDR2 FQNEAQ. Trimming shortened V by 2 bases and J by 7 bases, and 12 bases separated the two germline ends. Sequencing used PBMCs or T cells enriched from blood (not recorded which). The chain combines TRBV7-8 with TRBJ2-6; TRBD2 might be the D (5 bases). The source is a middle-aged man who had recovered from COVID-19. The CDR3 sequence is CASSLFRGEANVLTF. The CDR3 DNA reads as TGTGCCAGCAGCTTATTCCGGGGTGAAGCCAACGTCCTGACTTTC.